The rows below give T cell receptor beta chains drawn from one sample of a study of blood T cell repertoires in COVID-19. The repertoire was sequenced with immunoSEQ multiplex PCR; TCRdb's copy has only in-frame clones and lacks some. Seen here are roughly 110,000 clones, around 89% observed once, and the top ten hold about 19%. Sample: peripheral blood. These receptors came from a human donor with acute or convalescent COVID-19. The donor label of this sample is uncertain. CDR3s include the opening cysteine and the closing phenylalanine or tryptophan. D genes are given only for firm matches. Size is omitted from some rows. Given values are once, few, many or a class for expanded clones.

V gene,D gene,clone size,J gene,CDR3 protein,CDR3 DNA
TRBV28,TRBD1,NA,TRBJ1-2,CASSPQGAHGYTF,TGTGCCAGCAGTCCCCAGGGGGCGCATGGCTACACCTTC
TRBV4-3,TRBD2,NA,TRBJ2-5,CASSQDFGGNQETQYF,TGCGCCAGCAGCCAAGATTTCGGGGGGAACCAAGAGACCCAGTACTTC
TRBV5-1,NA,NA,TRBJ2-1,CASSLAGGLSYNEQFF,TGCGCCAGCAGCTTGGCCGGGGGACTCAGCTACAATGAGCAGTTCTTC
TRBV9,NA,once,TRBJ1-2,CASSVALQGGGYGYTF,TGTGCCAGCAGCGTAGCCCTACAGGGTGGCGGCTATGGCTACACCTTC
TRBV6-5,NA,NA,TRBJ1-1,CASSYSYRDPEAFF,TGTGCCAGCAGTTACTCGTACAGGGACCCTGAAGCTTTCTTT
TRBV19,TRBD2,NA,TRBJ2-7,CASSSRENSGINEQYF,TGTGCCAGTAGCTCCAGAGAAAATAGCGGGATAAACGAGCAGTACTTC
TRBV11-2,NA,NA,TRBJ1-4,CASSLGRQGIGEKLFF,TGTGCCAGCAGCTTAGGCCGGCAGGGAATAGGGGAAAAACTGTTTTTT
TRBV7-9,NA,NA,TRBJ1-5,CASSMGGGVEAQHF,TGTGCCAGCAGCATGGGGGGAGGGGTAGAAGCCCAGCATTTT
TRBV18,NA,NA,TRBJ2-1,CASSPPVLSEGHNEQFF,TGTGCCAGCTCACCACCGGTGCTTTCAGAGGGCCACAATGAGCAGTTCTTC
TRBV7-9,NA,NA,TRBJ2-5,CASSPDMWEETQYF,TGTGCCAGCAGCCCAGACATGTGGGAAGAGACCCAGTACTTC
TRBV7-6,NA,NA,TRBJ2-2,CASSLITGELFF,TGTGCCAGCAGCTTAATAACCGGGGAGCTGTTTTTT
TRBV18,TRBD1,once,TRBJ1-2,CASSPGQVGNGYTF,TGTGCCAGCTCACCTGGACAGGTTGGAAATGGCTACACCTTC
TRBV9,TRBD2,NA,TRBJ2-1,CASSGGLAGSLEQFF,TGTGCCAGCAGCGGGGGACTAGCGGGAAGTTTGGAGCAGTTCTTC
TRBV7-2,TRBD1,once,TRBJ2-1,CASSLSLQGRSYNEQFF,TGTGCCAGCAGCTTAAGTTTACAGGGGCGCTCCTACAATGAGCAGTTCTTC
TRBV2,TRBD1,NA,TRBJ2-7,CASSTKGGTATYEQYF,TGTGCCAGCAGCACAAAGGGTGGGACAGCGACCTACGAGCAGTACTTC
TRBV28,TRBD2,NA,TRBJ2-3,CASSPGLAGRSSTDTQYF,TGTGCCAGCAGCCCGGGACTAGCGGGGAGATCTAGCACAGATACGCAGTATTTT
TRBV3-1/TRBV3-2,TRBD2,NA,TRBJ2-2,CASSGGFGELFF,TGTGCCAGCTCGGGGGGATTCGGGGAGCTGTTTTTT
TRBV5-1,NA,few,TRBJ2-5,CASTPWGVGQETQYF,TGCGCCAGCACCCCCTGGGGAGTGGGCCAAGAGACCCAGTACTTC
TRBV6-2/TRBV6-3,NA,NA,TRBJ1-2,CASSYADYGYTF,TGTGCCAGCAGTTATGCGGACTATGGCTACACCTTC
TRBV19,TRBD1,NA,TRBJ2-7,CASQTGGDEQYF,TGTGCCAGCCAGACAGGGGGCGACGAGCAGTACTTC
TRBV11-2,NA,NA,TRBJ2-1,CASSLTGASYNEQFF,TGTGCCAGCAGCTTAACTGGAGCTTCCTACAATGAGCAGTTCTTC
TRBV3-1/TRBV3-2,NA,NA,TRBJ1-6,CASREGNSPLHF,TGTGCCAGCAGGGAGGGGAATTCACCCCTCCACTTT
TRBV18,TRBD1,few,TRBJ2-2,CASSRRTGGLTGELFF,TGTGCCAGCTCACGTCGGACAGGGGGCCTCACCGGGGAGCTGTTTTTT
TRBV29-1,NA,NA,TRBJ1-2,CSAHDRTFDYGYTF,TGCAGCGCCCACGACAGGACCTTCGACTATGGCTACACCTTC
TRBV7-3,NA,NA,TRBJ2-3,CASSIDTGSDTQYF,TGTGCCAGCAGCATCGACACAGGGTCAGATACGCAGTATTTT
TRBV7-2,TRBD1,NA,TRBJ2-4,CASIGTGSDIQYF,TGTGCCAGCATCGGGACAGGATCGGACATTCAGTACTTC
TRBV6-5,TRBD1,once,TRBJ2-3,CASIGGTGSTDTQYF,TGTGCCAGCATCGGGGGGACAGGGAGCACAGATACGCAGTATTTT
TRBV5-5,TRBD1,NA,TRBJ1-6,CASSLGAGGVSPLHF,TGTGCCAGCAGCTTGGGGGCAGGGGGCGTTTCACCCCTCCACTTT
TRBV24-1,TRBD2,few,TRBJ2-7,CATSATSGGEQYF,TGTGCCACCAGTGCGACTAGCGGGGGGGAGCAGTACTTC
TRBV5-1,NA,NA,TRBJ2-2,CASRAANTGELFF,TGCGCCAGCAGGGCGGCGAACACCGGGGAGCTGTTTTTT
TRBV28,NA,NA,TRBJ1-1,CASSEDTLSEAFF,TGTGCCAGCAGTGAGGACACCCTATCTGAAGCTTTCTTT
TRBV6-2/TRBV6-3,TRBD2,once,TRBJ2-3,CASSYLLAGAPYF,TGTGCCAGCAGTTACTTGCTAGCGGGGGCCCCCTATTTT
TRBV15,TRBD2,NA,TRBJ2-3,CATSRGRGELSDTQYF,TGTGCCACCAGCAGAGGGCGGGGGGAACTGTCTGATACGCAGTATTTT
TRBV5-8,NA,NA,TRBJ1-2,CASSFRGVLNYGYTF,TGTGCCAGCAGCTTCCGGGGGGTGTTAAACTATGGCTACACCTTC
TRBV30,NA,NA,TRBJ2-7,CAWSVLYLEGSEQYF,TGTGCCTGGAGTGTACTGTATCTGGAGGGAAGCGAGCAGTACTTC
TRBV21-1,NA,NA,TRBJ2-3,CARGMSGGPNTQYF,TGTGCCAGAGGGATGAGCGGGGGGCCTAATACGCAGTATTTT
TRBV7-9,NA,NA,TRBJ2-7,CASSNPGARYEQYF,TGTGCCAGCAGCAACCCAGGCGCTCGGTACGAGCAGTACTTC